What follows describes a single T cell receptor (beta chain). The source of the sample is a study of blood T cell repertoires in COVID-19. Per the germline V gene, CDR1 is MNHEY and CDR2 is SVGEGT. With V trimmed by 5 bases and J by 3 bases, 16 bases remained unmatched. This CDR3 is built from 19 residues. Generated by immunoSEQ multiplex PCR, the TCRdb table keeps only in-frame clones and is missing some. The table lists 130,000 to 150,000 clones, roughly 86% of them singletons. The sequence derives from a man between 45 and 60 years old with active or convalescent COVID-19. The J gene is TRBJ2-3, the V gene TRBV6-2 or TRBV6-3; 11 positions agree with TRBD1. The sample taken for sequencing was peripheral blood. CDR3 sequence reads: CASSKGTGGIKKETDTQYF. Here the CDR3 DNA reads TGTGCCAGCAGTAAAGGGACAGGGGGAATCAAGAAGGAGACAGATACGCAGTATTTT.